This T cell receptor beta chain originates from a study of cytomegalovirus exposure and HLA in healthy donors. Study summary: From HLA-typed donors, an early data release held 70 million to 95 million unique TCRs. Study-level findings and limits: In a later analysis, most CMV-associated TCR beta chains appeared HLA-restricted. Presence/absence analyses rested on an assumption that sequencing depth was roughly uniform across donors.

This clone was seen once. Its cognate antigen is unknown. Both 60 Vbeta primers and 13 Jbeta primers went into the PCR. Clones were sequenced by immunoSEQ multiplex PCR, and TCRdb holds only the in-frame ones, with some missing. The sample contains some 150,000 clones, around 88% of which appear only once. Trimming stripped 1 base from V and 0 bases from J, with 10 bases between. In germline, CDR1 is SEHNR, CDR2 FQNEAQ (reference sequence). The CDR3 is made up of 16 amino acids. This clonotype was sampled from a woman aged 25-40 years in good health and CMV-seronegative. This chain uses TRBV7-9 with TRBJ1-5, with D uncertain. Sequencing input: PBMCs. The CDR3 nucleotides are TGTGCCAGCAGCTTAGGGCCGGACTATAGCAATCAGCCCCAGCATTTT. Residues: CASSLGPDYSNQPQHF.